These 22 T cell receptor beta chains originate from one sample sequenced in a study of blood T cell repertoires in COVID-19. The assay was immunoSEQ multiplex PCR, and TCRdb's table has in-frame clones only and misses some. The data show 200,000 to 250,000 clones, approximately 83% seen once. Sequenced input: peripheral blood. These receptors came from a man older than 75 with acute or convalescent COVID-19.

This chain connects TRBV6-2 or TRBV6-3 to TRBJ1-5, with TRBD1 identical over 10 bases. With 1 base clipped from V and 2 bases from J, the junction kept 11 bases outside the gene matches. The CDR3 spans 19 residues. CDR1 is MNHEY, CDR2 SVGEGT, per germline. The CDR3 protein is CASSYYPGQGEDGNQPQHF. The DNA of the CDR3 is TGTGCCAGCAGTTACTACCCCGGACAGGGGGAGGACGGCAATCAGCCCCAGCATTTT.

For the CDR3, the DNA is TGTGCCAGCAAGGTTAAAGGGGCCACCGGGGAGCTGTTTTTT. Its translation: CASKVKGATGELFF. The chain is built from TRBV2 and TRBJ2-2; tentative D call: TRBD1 (5 bases). This CDR3 contains 14 residues. V was cut by 7 bases and J by 4 bases, with 13 bases left in between. The V gene's germline CDR1 is SNHLY and CDR2 FYNNEI.

The rearrangement uses TRBV6-2 or TRBV6-3 and TRBJ1-5, with unresolved D. This CDR3 region has 13 residues. Germline loops: CDR1 MNHEY, CDR2 SVGEGT. Deletions cut 5 bases from V and 3 bases from J, with 8 bases between. CDR3 bases: TGTGCCAGCAGTACCTATGACAATCAGCCCCAGCATTTT. Protein sequence: CASSTYDNQPQHF.

V is TRBV5-3 and J is TRBJ2-1; the D gene is possibly TRBD1 (5 bases). TRBV5-3 has ORF status, its function being uncertain. V was trimmed by 0 bases and J by 8 bases, leaving 15 bases between them. The length of the CDR3 is 15 residues. CDR3 sequence: CARSLAGQGTHEQFF. CDR3 nucleotides: TGTGCCAGAAGCTTGGCCGGGCAGGGTACACATGAGCAGTTCTTC.

This clone was counted a few times. This sequence joins TRBV7-8 and TRBJ1-2; 7 bases map to TRBD1. CDR1 is SGHVS and CDR2 is FQNEAQ in the germline V gene. The CDR3 is made up of 16 amino acids. J lost 5 bases, V lost 5 bases, and 14 bases had no gene match. The CDR3 sequence is CASSKPRWTGLYGYTF. The CDR3 coding sequence is TGTGCCAGCAGCAAGCCCCGATGGACAGGCCTTTATGGCTACACCTTC.

This clone was counted once. The same CDR3 also results from other DNA sequences found in this sample. The rearrangement uses TRBV4-2 and TRBJ2-1; 13 nucleotides match TRBD2. Germline CDR1 is LGHNA and CDR2 is YNFKEQ. V lost 0 bases, J lost 7 bases, and 3 bases stayed unmatched. The CDR3 is 16 amino acids. CDR3 in amino acids: CASSQDRGLAGNEQFF. CDR3 bases: TGTGCCAGCAGCCAAGATAGGGGACTAGCGGGAAATGAGCAGTTCTTC.

The sample holds a few counts of this clone. The chain has TRBV6-2 or TRBV6-3 and TRBJ1-2, with 8 bases fitting TRBD1. Germline V gives CDR1 MNHEY, CDR2 SVGEGT. This CDR3 is built from 16 residues. V trimming: 0 bases; J trimming: 0 bases; junction bases outside the gene matches: 3. CDR3 amino acids: CASSYSRDRSNYGYTF. As DNA, the CDR3 is TGTGCCAGCAGTTACTCGAGGGACAGGTCTAACTATGGCTACACCTTC.

This chain uses TRBV7-9 with TRBJ2-2, with D perhaps matching TRBD2 (5 bases). The V gene lost 4 bases and the J gene lost 0 bases, with 12 bases spanning the gap. In germline, CDR1 is SEHNR, CDR2 FQNEAQ (reference sequence). This CDR3 has 16 residues. The CDR3, as DNA: TGTGCCAGCAGCTCCGGACTGATCCCGAACACCGGGGAGCTGTTTTTT. Translated, it gives CASSSGLIPNTGELFF. Combining the CDR3 with reference TRBV7-9 and TRBJ2-2 gives the whole variable domain DTGVSQNPRHKITKRGQNVTFRCDPISEHNRLYWYRQTLGQGPEFLTYFQNEAQLEKSRLLSDRFSAERPKGSFSTLEIQRTEQGDSAMYLCASSSGLIPNTGELFFGEGSRLTVL.

The V call is TRBV19, the J call TRBJ2-7; 8 bases agree with TRBD2. Germline CDR1 reads LNHDA; CDR2 reads SQIVND (reference sequence). The V gene end was trimmed by 4 bases and the J gene end by 11 bases; junction bases not matched to a gene: 31. CDR3 length equals 20 residues. CDR3 loop: CASSSILQASGLAGTIKEYF. The CDR3 DNA reads TGTGCCAGTAGTAGCATCTTACAGGCCTCCGGACTAGCCGGGACAATAAAGGAGTACTTC.

The chain is built from TRBV24-1 and TRBJ2-1; 13 bases fit TRBD2. This CDR3 contains 17 residues. Germline values: CDR1 KGHDR, CDR2 SFDVKD. V dropped 9 bases and J dropped 0; count of bases not matched to a gene: 7. The CDR3 nucleotides read TGTGCCACCGGCACCGGGACTAGCGGGGCCTCCTACAATGAGCAGTTCTTC. As protein: CATGTGTSGASYNEQFF.

The gene calls are TRBV25-1 and TRBJ2-7; no definite D call. Germline V lookup: CDR1 MGHDK, CDR2 SYGVNS. There are 15 residues in the CDR3. The V end lost 1 base, the J end lost 3 bases, and 13 bases lay between the germline ends. CDR3 sequence reads: CASSEWAGARYEQYF. The CDR3 region has the DNA TGTGCCAGCAGTGAATGGGCAGGCGCTCGCTACGAGCAGTACTTC.

This clone was observed once. The CDR3 loop is CASSPGGASGTYNEQFF. The CDR3 DNA reads TGTGCCAGCAGCCCTGGGGGGGCTAGCGGGACCTACAATGAGCAGTTCTTC. The chain recombines TRBV6-2 or TRBV6-3 with TRBJ2-1, with 9 nucleotides matching TRBD2. The junction had 11 bases not matched to a gene; V was cut back by 6 bases and J by 2 bases. Per the germline V gene, CDR1 is MNHEY and CDR2 is SVGEGT. The CDR3 contains 17 residues.

The chain uses TRBV11-3 and TRBJ2-1, with D possibly being TRBD2 (6 bases). This CDR3 region has 15 residues. V lost 3 bases and J lost 2, with 11 bases in between. In germline, CDR1 is SGHNT, CDR2 YENEEA. The CDR3 here is CASSFAAGPYNEQFF. In nucleotides, the CDR3 is TGTGCCAGCAGCTTTGCGGCGGGGCCCTACAATGAGCAGTTCTTC. Combining the CDR3 with reference TRBV11-3 and TRBJ2-1 gives the whole variable domain EAGVVQSPRYKIIEKKQPVAFWCNPISGHNTLYWYLQNLGQGPELLIRYENEEAVDDSQLPKDRFSAERLKGVDSTLKIQPAELGDSAVYLCASSFAAGPYNEQFFGPGTRLTVL.

Only a few counts were recorded for this clone. V is TRBV5-1 and J is TRBJ1-2; D possibly corresponds to TRBD1 (5 bases). Germline V gene data show CDR1 as SGHRS and CDR2 as YFSETQ. The CDR3 consists of 14 residues. V gave up 3 bases and J gave up 2 bases, with 11 bases separating them. The CDR3: CASSWGGLNYGYTF. The CDR3 region has the DNA TGCGCCAGCAGCTGGGGGGGACTCAACTATGGCTACACCTTC.

The chain carries TRBV11-1 and TRBJ1-6, with TRBD1 as a possible D gene (5 bases). V was pared by 3 bases and J by 7 bases, with 10 bases between. The CDR3 has 14 amino acids. Germline V gives CDR1 SGHAT, CDR2 FQDESV (reference sequence). The CDR3 here is CASSLPGRNSPLHF. Written as DNA, the CDR3 is TGTGCCAGCAGCTTGCCAGGGCGGAATTCACCCCTCCACTTT.

The V call is TRBV18, the J call TRBJ2-7, with D possibly TRBD1 on 6 matching bases. Trimming removed 6 bases at V and 7 bases at J, with 16 bases between. The CDR3 loop spans 13 amino acids. Germline V gene lookup returns CDR1 KGHSH and CDR2 LQKENI. CDR3 region: CASSAGARWEQYF. The CDR3 DNA follows: TGTGCCAGCTCGGCAGGGGCCCGGTGGGAGCAGTACTTC. Full variable domain (outside the CDR3, taken from reference TRBV18 and TRBJ2-7): NAGVMQNPRHLVRRRGQEARLRCSPMKGHSHVYWYRQLPEEGLKFMVYLQKENIIDESGMPKERFSAEFPKEGPSILRIQQVVRGDSAAYFCASSAGARWEQYFGPGTRLTVT.

The V and J genes are TRBV29-1 and TRBJ1-2; TRBD1 agrees at 8 bases. Germline lookup yields CDR1 SQVTM and CDR2 ANQGSEA. The CDR3 consists of 15 residues. The V segment lost 5 bases and the J segment 4 bases; nucleotides outside the gene matches: 12. CDR3 loop: CSVSRTGLRGYGYTF. In DNA form, the CDR3 reads TGCAGCGTTTCTCGGACAGGGCTTAGAGGCTATGGCTACACCTTC. Using reference TRBV29-1 and TRBJ1-2 for the parts outside the CDR3, the full variable domain is SAVISQKPSRDICQRGTSLTIQCQVDSQVTMMFWYRQQPGQSLTLIATANQGSEATYESGFVIDKFPISRPNLTFSTLTVSNMSPEDSSIYLCSVSRTGLRGYGYTFGSGTRLTVV.

The chain has TRBV23-1 and TRBJ2-1; possibly TRBD1 for D (5 bases). TRBV23-1 is given ORF status, its function remaining uncertain. This CDR3 contains 20 residues. The CDR3 nucleotides read TGCGCTAGTAGGGGAAACGGCTCGCCGGAAGGAATGAGCTCCTACAATGAGCAGTTCTTC. This sequence encodes CASRGNGSPEGMSSYNEQFF.

The chain joins TRBV5-5 to TRBJ1-1, with 10 bases aligning to TRBD1. V dropped 0 bases and J dropped 0; count of bases not matched to a gene: 2. This CDR3 has 16 residues. CDR1 SGHKS and CDR2 YYEKEE come from the germline V gene (reference sequence). CDR3 residues: CASSLGQGAMNTEAFF. The CDR3 coding sequence is TGTGCCAGCAGCTTGGGACAGGGGGCCATGAACACTGAAGCTTTCTTT.

The rearrangement joins TRBV7-8 to TRBJ1-5; D is possibly TRBD1 (6 bases). Germline CDR1 and CDR2: SGHVS and FQNEAQ. The CDR3 runs 17 residues. Trimming pared 1 base from V and 6 bases from J, leaving 19 bases between. This CDR3 is CASSLEPGVFRGQPQHF. For the CDR3, the DNA is TGTGCCAGCAGCTTAGAACCTGGGGTTTTCAGGGGTCAGCCCCAGCATTTT.

The rearrangement links TRBV5-1 to TRBJ1-2; unclear D gene. V lost 0 bases to trimming and J lost 0 bases, with 6 bases between them. Germline V gene data show CDR1 as SGHRS and CDR2 as YFSETQ. The CDR3 sequence is 14 residues long. The CDR3 bases are TGCGCCAGCAGCTTGGACAGCACTAACTATGGCTACACCTTC. Its translation: CASSLDSTNYGYTF.

This clone was recorded a few times. The genes are TRBV4-2 and TRBJ2-7; D perhaps matches TRBD2 (6 bases). Germline loops: CDR1 LGHNA, CDR2 YNFKEQ. V lost 0 bases and J 7 bases, leaving 19 bases between the germline ends. This CDR3 has 16 residues. Written as DNA, the CDR3 is TGTGCCAGCAGCCAAGAGGTGGCCGGGAGCGGCTGGGAGCAGTACTTC. Its protein is CASSQEVAGSGWEQYF.